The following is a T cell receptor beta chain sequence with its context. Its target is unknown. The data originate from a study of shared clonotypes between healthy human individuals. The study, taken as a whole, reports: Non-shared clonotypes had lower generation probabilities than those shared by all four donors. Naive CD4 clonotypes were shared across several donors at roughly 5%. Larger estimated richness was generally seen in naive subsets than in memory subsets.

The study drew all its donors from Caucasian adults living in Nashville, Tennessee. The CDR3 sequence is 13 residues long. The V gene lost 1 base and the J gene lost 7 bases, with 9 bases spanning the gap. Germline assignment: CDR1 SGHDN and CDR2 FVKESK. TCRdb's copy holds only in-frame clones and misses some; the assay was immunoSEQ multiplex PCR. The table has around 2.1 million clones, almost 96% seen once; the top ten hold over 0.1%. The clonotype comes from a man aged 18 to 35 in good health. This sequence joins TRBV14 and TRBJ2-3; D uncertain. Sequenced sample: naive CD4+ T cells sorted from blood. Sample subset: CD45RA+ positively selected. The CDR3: CASSQVTFHTQYF. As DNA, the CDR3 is TGTGCCAGCAGCCAAGTTACTTTTCATACGCAGTATTTT.